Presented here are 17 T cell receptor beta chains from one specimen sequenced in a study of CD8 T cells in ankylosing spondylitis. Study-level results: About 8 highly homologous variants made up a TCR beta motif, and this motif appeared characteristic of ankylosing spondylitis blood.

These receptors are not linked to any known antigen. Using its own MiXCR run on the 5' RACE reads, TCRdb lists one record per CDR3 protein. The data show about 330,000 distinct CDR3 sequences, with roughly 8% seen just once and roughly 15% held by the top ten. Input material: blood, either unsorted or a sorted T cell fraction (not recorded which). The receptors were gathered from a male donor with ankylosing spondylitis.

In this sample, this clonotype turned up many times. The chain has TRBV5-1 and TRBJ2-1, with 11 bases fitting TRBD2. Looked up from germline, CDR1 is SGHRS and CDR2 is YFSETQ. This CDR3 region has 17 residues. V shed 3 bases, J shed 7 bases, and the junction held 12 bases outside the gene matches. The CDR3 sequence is CASSSKLAGGISNEQFF. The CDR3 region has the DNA TGCGCCAGCAGCTCAAAGTTAGCGGGAGGGATCAGTAATGAGCAGTTCTTC.

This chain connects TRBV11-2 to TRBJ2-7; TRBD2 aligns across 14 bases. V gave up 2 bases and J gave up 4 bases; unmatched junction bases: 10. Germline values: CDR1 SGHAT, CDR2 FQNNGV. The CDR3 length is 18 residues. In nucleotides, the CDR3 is TGTGCCAGCAGCTTAACCGCCGGGACTAGCGGGAGCGGGTACGAGCAGTACTTC. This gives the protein CASSLTAGTSGSGYEQYF. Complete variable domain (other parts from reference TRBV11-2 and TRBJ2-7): EAGVAQSPRYKIIEKRQSVAFWCNPISGHATLYWYQQILGQGPKLLIQFQNNGVVDDSQLPKDRFSAERLKGVDSTLKIQPAKLEDSAVYLCASSLTAGTSGSGYEQYFGPGTRLTVT.

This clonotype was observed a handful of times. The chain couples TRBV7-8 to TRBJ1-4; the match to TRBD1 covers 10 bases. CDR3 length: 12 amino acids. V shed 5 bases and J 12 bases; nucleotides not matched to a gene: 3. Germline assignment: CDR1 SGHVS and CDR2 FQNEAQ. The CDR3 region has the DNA TGTGCCAGCAGCAGACAGGGGGCGGAACTGTTTTTT. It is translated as CASSRQGAELFF. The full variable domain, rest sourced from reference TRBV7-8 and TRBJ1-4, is GAGVSQSPRYKVAKRGQDVALRCDPISGHVSLFWYQQALGQGPEFLTYFQNEAQLDKSGLPSDRFFAERPEGSVSTLKIQRTQQEDSAVYLCASSRQGAELFFGSGTQLSVL.

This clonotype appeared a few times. The CDR3 DNA sequence: TGTGCCAGCACCCCCGGCGGGAATCCTTGGGCCCAGTACTTC. Translated, it gives CASTPGGNPWAQYF. The chain carries TRBV6-2 or TRBV6-3 and TRBJ2-5; weak D call: TRBD2 (6 bases). Looked up from germline, CDR1 is MNHEY and CDR2 is SVGEGT. The CDR3 extends over 14 amino acids. The V gene lost 7 bases and the J gene lost 9 bases, with 21 bases spanning the gap.

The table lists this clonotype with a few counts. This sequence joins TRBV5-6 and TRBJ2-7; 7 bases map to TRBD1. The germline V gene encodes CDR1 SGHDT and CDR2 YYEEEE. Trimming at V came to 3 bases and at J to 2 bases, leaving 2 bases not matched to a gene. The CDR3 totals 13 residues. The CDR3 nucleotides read TGTGCCAGCAGCTACAGGGGAACCTACGAGCAGTACTTC. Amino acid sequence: CASSYRGTYEQYF.

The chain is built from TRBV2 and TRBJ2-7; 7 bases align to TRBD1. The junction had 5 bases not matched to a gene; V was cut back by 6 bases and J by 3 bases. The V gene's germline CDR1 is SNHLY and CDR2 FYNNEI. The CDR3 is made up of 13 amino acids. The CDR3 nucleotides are TGTGCCAGCAGCCCGGGACAGCTCTACGAGCAGTACTTC. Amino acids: CASSPGQLYEQYF.

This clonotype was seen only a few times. The CDR3 region has the DNA TGTGCCAGCAGCCGCGACAGGGTTAATTCACCCCTCCACTTT. Protein product: CASSRDRVNSPLHF. J is TRBJ1-6 and V is TRBV5-6; 7 bases align to TRBD1. The CDR3 spans 14 residues. J was trimmed by 6 bases and V by 4 bases; bases with no gene match: 4. The germline gives CDR1 SGHDT, CDR2 YYEEEE.

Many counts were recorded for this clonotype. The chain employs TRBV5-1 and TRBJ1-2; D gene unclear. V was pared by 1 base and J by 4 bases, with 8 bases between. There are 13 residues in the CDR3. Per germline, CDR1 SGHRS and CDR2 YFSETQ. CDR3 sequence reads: CASSLQSAYGYTF. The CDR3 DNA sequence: TGCGCCAGCAGCTTGCAATCAGCCTATGGCTACACCTTC.

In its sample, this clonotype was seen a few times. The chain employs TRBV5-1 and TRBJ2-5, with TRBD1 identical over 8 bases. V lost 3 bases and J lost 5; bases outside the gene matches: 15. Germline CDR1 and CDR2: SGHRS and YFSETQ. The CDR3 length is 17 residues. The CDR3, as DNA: TGCGCCAGCAGCTACTCCCCCCTGGACAGGGTCGGGGAGACCCAGTACTTC. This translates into CASSYSPLDRVGETQYF.

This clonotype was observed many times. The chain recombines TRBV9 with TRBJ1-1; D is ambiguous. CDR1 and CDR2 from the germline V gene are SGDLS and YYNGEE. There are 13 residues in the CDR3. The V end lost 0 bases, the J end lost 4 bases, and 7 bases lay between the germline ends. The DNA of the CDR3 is TGTGCCAGCAGCGTAGGGGTCTCCACTGAAGCTTTCTTT. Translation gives CASSVGVSTEAFF.

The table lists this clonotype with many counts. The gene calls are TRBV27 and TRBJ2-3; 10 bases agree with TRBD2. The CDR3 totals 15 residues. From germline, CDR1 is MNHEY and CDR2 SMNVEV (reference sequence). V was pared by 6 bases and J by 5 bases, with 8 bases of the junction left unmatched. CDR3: CASRNLASGGDTQYF. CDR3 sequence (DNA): TGTGCCAGCAGGAATTTGGCTAGCGGGGGAGATACGCAGTATTTT.

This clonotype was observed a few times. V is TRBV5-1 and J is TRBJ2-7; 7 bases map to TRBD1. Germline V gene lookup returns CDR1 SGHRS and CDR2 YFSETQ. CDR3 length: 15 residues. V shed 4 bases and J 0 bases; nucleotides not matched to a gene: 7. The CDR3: CASSLPAGGSYEQYF. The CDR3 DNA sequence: TGCGCCAGCAGCCTACCGGCAGGGGGCTCCTACGAGCAGTACTTC.

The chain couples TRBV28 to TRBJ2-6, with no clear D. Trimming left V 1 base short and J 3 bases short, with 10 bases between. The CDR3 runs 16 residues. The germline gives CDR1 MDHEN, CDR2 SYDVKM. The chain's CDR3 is CASSLLGPGGANVLTF. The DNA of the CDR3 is TGTGCCAGCAGTTTATTGGGCCCGGGTGGGGCCAACGTCCTGACTTTC.

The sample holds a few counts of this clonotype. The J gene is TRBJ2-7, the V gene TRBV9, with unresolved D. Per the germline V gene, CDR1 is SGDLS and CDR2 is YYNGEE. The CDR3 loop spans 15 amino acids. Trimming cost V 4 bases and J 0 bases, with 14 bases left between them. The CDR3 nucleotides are TGTGCCAGCAGCCCCTCGAACTACATCTCCTACGAGCAGTACTTC. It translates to CASSPSNYISYEQYF.

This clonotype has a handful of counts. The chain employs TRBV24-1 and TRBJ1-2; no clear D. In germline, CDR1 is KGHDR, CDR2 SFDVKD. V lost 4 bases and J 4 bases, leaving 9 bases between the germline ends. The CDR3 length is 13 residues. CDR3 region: CATSERAFYGYTF. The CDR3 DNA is TGTGCCACCAGTGAGAGGGCCTTCTATGGCTACACCTTC.

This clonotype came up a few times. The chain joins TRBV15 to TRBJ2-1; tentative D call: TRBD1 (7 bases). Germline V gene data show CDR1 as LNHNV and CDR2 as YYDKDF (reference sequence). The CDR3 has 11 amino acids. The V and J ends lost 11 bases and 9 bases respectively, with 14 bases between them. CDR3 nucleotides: TGTGCCTCGGAGGGGGCGGGTGAGCAGTTCTTC. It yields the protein CASEGAGEQFF. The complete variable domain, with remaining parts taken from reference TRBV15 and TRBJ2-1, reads DAMVIQNPRYQVTQFGKPVTLSCSQTLNHNVMYWYQQKSSQAPKLLFHYYDKDFNNEADTPDNFQSRRPNTSFCFLDIRSPGLGDTAMYLCASEGAGEQFFGPGTRLTVL.

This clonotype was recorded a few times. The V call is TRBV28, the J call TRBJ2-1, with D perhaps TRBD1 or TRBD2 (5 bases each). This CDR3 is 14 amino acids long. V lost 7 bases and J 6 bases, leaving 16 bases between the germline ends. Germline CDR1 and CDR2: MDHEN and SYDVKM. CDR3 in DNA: TGTGCCAGCACGGAGGCGACAGTTAGCAATGAGCAGTTCTTC. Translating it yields CASTEATVSNEQFF.